This T cell receptor beta chain emerged from a study of long-term antiretroviral therapy in people with HIV. All participants with HIV were treated in the United States. The assay used was immunoSEQ (version v3.0), run at survey level. Roughly 40,000-50,000 T-cell genomes per sample were the sequencing target. Data came from immunoSEQ multiplex PCR; TCRdb stores just in-frame clones and leaves some out. The data show 20,000 to 30,000 clones, less than 90% seen once. Study outcomes and limitations: Repertoire dominance by clones expanded before ART was seen at all time points.

Trimming shortened V by 0 bases and J by 10 bases, and 13 bases separated the two germline ends. Germline lookup yields CDR1 SGHRS and CDR2 YFSETQ. The length of the CDR3 is 13 residues. To note about this clone: Antigen specificity is unknown.

The clonotype originates from a man in his forties or fifties with HIV. This chain links TRBV5-1 with TRBJ1-1; no reliable D call. Sequencing was performed on unsorted PBMCs, taken 0.4 years after starting antiretroviral therapy. Here the CDR3 reads CASSLEGRGRAFF. CDR3 in DNA: TGCGCCAGCAGCTTGGAAGGGAGAGGGCGAGCTTTCTTT.